Below are 32 T cell receptor beta chains sequenced from a single sample in a study of blood T cell repertoires in COVID-19. Only in-frame clones appear in the TCRdb table, and some are missing; sequencing was by immunoSEQ multiplex PCR. The sample has about 38,000 clones, about 90% seen once; the top ten hold approximately 26%. Sequencing used peripheral blood. All receptors derive from a man between 60 and 70 years old with active or convalescent COVID-19.

This chain connects TRBV4-1 to TRBJ2-1; 10 nucleotides line up with TRBD2. CDR3 length: 17 residues. CDR1 is MGHRA and CDR2 is YSYEKL in the germline V gene. V was pared by 2 bases and J by 2 bases, with 6 bases of the junction left unmatched. The CDR3 nucleotides read TGCGCCAGCAGCCAAATAACTAGCGGGGTAGCCTACAATGAGCAGTTCTTC. Encoded protein: CASSQITSGVAYNEQFF.

The chain recombines TRBV27 with TRBJ2-1; D remains ambiguous. Per the germline V gene, CDR1 is MNHEY and CDR2 is SMNVEV (reference sequence). V lost 2 bases to trimming and J lost 0 bases, with 8 bases between them. The CDR3 totals 15 residues. The CDR3 here is CASSLSHPSYNEQFF. CDR3 bases: TGTGCCAGCAGTTTAAGCCATCCCTCCTACAATGAGCAGTTCTTC.

The chain recombines TRBV7-2 with TRBJ1-4, with TRBD1 as a possible D gene (6 bases). The CDR3 contains 15 residues. In germline, CDR1 is SGHTA, CDR2 FQGNSA. The V end was cut by 1 base, the J end by 11 bases, with 17 bases between. CDR3 amino acids: CASSLEGHRGAKLFF. The CDR3 nucleotides read TGTGCCAGCAGCTTAGAGGGACACCGGGGGGCCAAACTGTTTTTT.

V and J are TRBV12-3 or TRBV12-4 and TRBJ2-5; no clear D gene. Trimming took 3 bases from V and 7 from J, leaving 12 bases between them. The CDR3 extends over 13 amino acids. The CDR3 region has the DNA TGTGCCAGCAGTTTCGGCGGCCATGGGACCCAGTACTTC. Its translation is CASSFGGHGTQYF.

The rearrangement uses TRBV5-8 and TRBJ2-1; D is perhaps TRBD1 (5 bases). The CDR3 contains 15 residues. Trimming took 6 bases from V and 2 from J, leaving 15 bases between them. Germline V CDR1 and CDR2: SGHTS, YDEGEE. This CDR3 reads CASITRQGTYNEQFF. CDR3 sequence (DNA): TGTGCCAGCATCACAAGGCAGGGTACCTACAATGAGCAGTTCTTC.

The chain links TRBV20-1 to TRBJ1-2; D is ambiguous. This CDR3 contains 11 residues. Trimming pared 5 bases from V and 6 bases from J, leaving 10 bases between. CDR1 is DFQATT and CDR2 is SNEGSKA in the germline V gene (reference sequence). The CDR3 is CSAQAVHGYTF. CDR3 sequence (DNA): TGCAGTGCTCAGGCAGTCCATGGCTACACCTTC.

This chain joins TRBV3-1 (or the pseudogene TRBV3-2) and TRBJ1-1; 9 positions match TRBD1. CDR3 length: 16 amino acids. In germline, CDR1 is LGHDT, CDR2 YNNKEL (reference sequence). The junction had 8 bases not matched to a gene; V was cut back by 0 bases and J by 6 bases. CDR3 coding DNA: TGTGCCAGCAGCCAAGATGAGACAGGGGGGATGGCTGAAGCTTTCTTT. Amino acid sequence: CASSQDETGGMAEAFF.

CDR3 DNA sequence: TGTGCCAGCAGCAGACGGACTAGCGGGGAAGAGACCCAGTACTTC. The encoded protein is CASSRRTSGEETQYF. The chain joins TRBV11-2 to TRBJ2-5; 12 nucleotides match TRBD2. Per germline, CDR1 SGHAT and CDR2 FQNNGV. The CDR3 has 15 amino acids. Losses at the gene ends were 5 bases for V and 3 bases for J; bases not matched to a gene: 4.

This chain connects TRBV28 to TRBJ1-5; D possibly corresponds to TRBD1 (6 bases). The germline V gene has CDR1 MDHEN and CDR2 SYDVKM. Trimming shortened V by 4 bases and J by 1 base, and 17 bases separated the two germline ends. The CDR3 is 17 residues long. CDR3 in amino acids: CASSYGVRGGSNQPQHF. DNA of the CDR3: TGTGCCAGCAGTTATGGTGTAAGAGGGGGAAGCAATCAGCCCCAGCATTTT.

V is TRBV5-1 and J is TRBJ2-2; weak D call: TRBD2 (5 bases). Trimming cost V 0 bases and J 5 bases, with 8 bases left between them. Germline-derived CDR1 and CDR2 are SGHRS and YFSETQ. The CDR3 loop spans 14 amino acids. In DNA form, the CDR3 reads TGCGCCAGCAGCTTGGACGGGAATACCGGGGAGCTGTTTTTT. It is translated as CASSLDGNTGELFF.

V usage is TRBV6-9 and J usage is TRBJ1-5, with no clear D. CDR3 length: 15 amino acids. The germline V gene encodes CDR1 MNHGY and CDR2 SVAAGI. With 8 bases removed from V and 4 bases from J, the gap between germline ends came to 18 bases. For the CDR3, the DNA is TGTGCCAGCCAAACTAGGGCTCGAGGGAATCAGCCCCAGCATTTT. It encodes CASQTRARGNQPQHF.

The chain carries TRBV6-1 and TRBJ2-7, with TRBD1 as a possible D gene (6 bases). The CDR3 consists of 16 residues. V lost 2 bases, J lost 6 bases, and 20 bases lay in between. Germline loops: CDR1 MNHNS, CDR2 SASEGT. The CDR3 is CASSESSARGSREQYF. Written as DNA, the CDR3 is TGTGCCAGCAGTGAAAGTTCTGCCAGGGGTTCGCGCGAGCAGTACTTC.

The chain joins TRBV5-8 to TRBJ2-5; possible D gene TRBD2, 5 bases. CDR3 length: 14 amino acids. CDR1 is SGHTS, CDR2 YDEGEE, per germline. V dropped 4 bases and J dropped 4 bases, with 14 bases sitting between them. The CDR3 DNA reads as TGTGCCAGCAGCGCCCTTGCCGGGGTAGAGACCCAGTACTTC. This translates into CASSALAGVETQYF.

This clone appeared a single time. This chain joins TRBV27 and TRBJ2-7; 9 nucleotides line up with TRBD2. Germline loops: CDR1 MNHEY, CDR2 SMNVEV (reference sequence). V shed 5 bases, J shed 3 bases, and the junction held 11 bases outside the gene matches. The CDR3 has 16 amino acids. CDR3 sequence reads: CASSPLAGGAHYEQYF. The CDR3 DNA reads as TGTGCCAGCAGTCCCCTCGCGGGAGGGGCCCACTACGAGCAGTACTTC.

The chain combines TRBV10-2 with TRBJ2-7; 13 bases agree with TRBD2. Germline CDR1 reads WSHSY; CDR2 reads SAAADI. This CDR3 comprises 15 residues. V trimming: 10 bases; J trimming: 4 bases; junction bases outside the gene matches: 10. The CDR3 loop reads CATRTSGSYNYEQYF. CDR3 nucleotides: TGCGCCACCCGGACTAGCGGGAGTTACAATTACGAGCAGTACTTC.

This clone was seen just once. The chain employs TRBV6-2 or TRBV6-3 and TRBJ2-4, with 12 positions matching TRBD2. Germline CDR1 and CDR2: MNHEY and SVGEGT. This CDR3 has 19 amino acids. With 5 bases clipped from V and 3 bases from J, the junction kept 14 bases outside the gene matches. CDR3 in DNA: TGTGCCAGCAGTGATAGACTAGCGGGGGCGAGGAGTGGCAAAAACATTCAGTACTTC. It codes for CASSDRLAGARSGKNIQYF.

The chain joins TRBV28 to TRBJ2-3; no firm D call. CDR3 size: 12 residues. Germline V lookup: CDR1 MDHEN, CDR2 SYDVKM. V gave up 5 bases and J gave up 6 bases, with 9 bases separating them. CDR3 sequence: CASSGNWDTQYF. DNA of the CDR3: TGTGCCAGCAGTGGCAATTGGGATACGCAGTATTTT.

This clone came up a few times. The rearrangement joins TRBV28 to TRBJ2-1, with a tentative D call TRBD1 (5 bases). This CDR3 has 15 residues. Germline CDR1 is MDHEN and CDR2 is SYDVKM. V dropped 2 bases and J dropped 4 bases, with 12 bases sitting between them. CDR3 in DNA: TGTGCCAGCAGTTTACTTACAGGAACGTACAATGAGCAGTTCTTC. This translates into CASSLLTGTYNEQFF.

This clone has just one count. The chain links TRBV11-3 to TRBJ1-3; no clear D gene. In germline, CDR1 is SGHNT, CDR2 YENEEA. The CDR3 has 17 residues. Trimming took 1 base from V and 1 from J, leaving 14 bases between them. The CDR3 DNA reads TGTGCCAGCAGCTTAGTTGGCAGAAGTCAATCTGGAAACACCATATATTTT. Amino acid sequence: CASSLVGRSQSGNTIYF. Full variable domain (outside the CDR3, taken from reference TRBV11-3 and TRBJ1-3): EAGVVQSPRYKIIEKKQPVAFWCNPISGHNTLYWYLQNLGQGPELLIRYENEEAVDDSQLPKDRFSAERLKGVDSTLKIQPAELGDSAVYLCASSLVGRSQSGNTIYFGEGSWLTVV.

The chain couples TRBV13 to TRBJ2-3; D not resolved. The CDR3 is 14 residues long. CDR1 and CDR2 (germline): PRHDT, FYEKMQ (reference sequence). V lost 0 bases, J lost 3 bases, and 7 bases lay in between. The CDR3 loop reads CASSLGSRTDTQYF. CDR3 sequence (DNA): TGTGCCAGCAGCTTAGGTTCTAGAACAGATACGCAGTATTTT.

The chain has TRBV5-1 and TRBJ2-7; 11 bases match TRBD2. The germline CDR1 and CDR2 sequences are SGHRS and YFSETQ. V shed 0 bases, J shed 3 bases, and the junction held 5 bases outside the gene matches. This CDR3 spans 16 amino acids. In DNA form, the CDR3 reads TGCGCCAGCAGCTTGGGTGCTAGCGGGGGGTTCTACGAGCAGTACTTC. Protein product: CASSLGASGGFYEQYF.

The chain joins TRBV7-9 to TRBJ2-1; 9 bases match TRBD1. This CDR3 contains 15 residues. Per the germline V gene, CDR1 is SEHNR and CDR2 is FQNEAQ (reference sequence). J was trimmed by 5 bases and V by 5 bases; bases with no gene match: 7. The CDR3 coding sequence is TGTGCCAGCAGCCCAGACAGGGGGAGGCACAATGAGCAGTTCTTC. As protein: CASSPDRGRHNEQFF. The whole variable domain, remainder taken from reference TRBV7-9 and TRBJ2-1, is DTGVSQNPRHKITKRGQNVTFRCDPISEHNRLYWYRQTLGQGPEFLTYFQNEAQLEKSRLLSDRFSAERPKGSFSTLEIQRTEQGDSAMYLCASSPDRGRHNEQFFGPGTRLTVL.

This chain joins TRBV5-4 and TRBJ1-2; TRBD1 might be the D (5 bases). Trimming stripped 4 bases from V and 3 bases from J, with 16 bases between. CDR3 length: 15 amino acids. Per germline, CDR1 SGHNT and CDR2 YYREEE (reference sequence). In DNA, the CDR3 is TGTGCCAGCAGCCACATGACAGAGTCAGACTATGGCTACACCTTC. Its translation: CASSHMTESDYGYTF.

The chain recombines TRBV5-1 with TRBJ2-5; D is possibly TRBD2 (5 bases). Germline CDR1 is SGHRS and CDR2 is YFSETQ. CDR3 length: 14 residues. V lost 0 bases and J 0 bases, leaving 6 bases between the germline ends. For the CDR3, the DNA is TGCGCCAGCAGCTTGGGGGAGCACCAAGAGACCCAGTACTTC. Protein: CASSLGEHQETQYF. The entire variable domain, with the rest obtained from reference TRBV5-1 and TRBJ2-5, is as follows: KAGVTQTPRYLIKTRGQQVTLSCSPISGHRSVSWYQQTPGQGLQFLFEYFSETQRNKGNFPGRFSGRQFSNSRSEMNVSTLELGDSALYLCASSLGEHQETQYFGPGTRLLVL.

This clone was counted once. The V gene is TRBV28, the J gene TRBJ2-2; 10 bases fit TRBD2. This CDR3 is built from 17 residues. The germline gives CDR1 MDHEN, CDR2 SYDVKM. After removal of 3 bases from V and 5 bases from J, the junction contained 9 bases not matched to a gene. The DNA of the CDR3 is TGTGCCAGCAGTTTGGGGCTAGCGGGAGAGTCGACCGGGGAGCTGTTTTTT. Encoded protein: CASSLGLAGESTGELFF.

Only a few counts were recorded for this clone. The chain couples TRBV27 to TRBJ2-1; 9 bases line up with TRBD1. Trimming at V came to 8 bases and at J to 9 bases, leaving 23 bases not matched to a gene. The CDR3 is 18 residues long. Germline loops: CDR1 MNHEY, CDR2 SMNVEV (reference sequence). CDR3 in DNA: TGTGCCAGCCCACCCAGAGGGCCCGGGACAGGGTTTTGCATTGAGCAGTTCTTC. Protein sequence: CASPPRGPGTGFCIEQFF.

In its sample, this clone was seen once. The chain recombines TRBV18 with TRBJ1-3; tentative D call: TRBD1 (6 bases). The CDR3 is 15 residues long. The germline CDR1 and CDR2 sequences are KGHSH and LQKENI. V was clipped by 3 bases and J by 0 bases, with 9 bases between them. The CDR3 DNA sequence: TGTGCCAGCTCACCGCAGGGGACCTCTGGAAACACCATATATTTT. It translates to CASSPQGTSGNTIYF.

Remarks on this clone: A junction boundary mismatches the germline segment, possibly from a read error. This rearrangement joins TRBV10-1 to TRBJ2-7, with a weak D call TRBD1 (6 bases). This CDR3 has 12 amino acids. The germline V gene encodes CDR1 WNHNN and CDR2 SYGVQD (reference sequence). In nucleotides, the CDR3 is TGCGCCAGCAGTGACCCCGGGACACCAAGCTCGTTC. Its protein product is CASSDPGTPSSF.

The genes are TRBV27 and TRBJ2-7, with TRBD2 identical over 10 bases. Per germline, CDR1 MNHEY and CDR2 SMNVEV (reference sequence). CDR3 length: 15 amino acids. J lost 7 bases, V lost 9 bases, and 15 bases had no gene match. This CDR3 is CASRAASGRVWEQYF. As DNA, the CDR3 is TGTGCCAGTCGCGCGGCTAGCGGGAGAGTATGGGAGCAGTACTTC.

V and J are TRBV7-7 and TRBJ2-1; 11 bases align to TRBD1. The CDR3 sequence is 15 residues long. Trimming removed 4 bases from V and 6 bases from J; junction bases left unmatched: 5. Germline V gene lookup returns CDR1 SSHAT and CDR2 FNYEAQ (reference sequence). CDR3: CASSSDRGLSNEQFF. CDR3 bases: TGTGCCAGCAGCTCGGACAGGGGGCTCTCCAATGAGCAGTTCTTC.

The chain links TRBV20-1 to TRBJ1-2; no clear D gene. The CDR3 has 11 amino acids. Per the germline V gene, CDR1 is DFQATT and CDR2 is SNEGSKA (reference sequence). Trimming removed 2 bases at V and 5 bases at J, with 6 bases between. CDR3 residues: CSARQDYGYTF. The CDR3 nucleotides are TGCAGTGCTAGACAGGATTATGGCTACACCTTC.

This rearrangement joins TRBV6-1 to TRBJ1-4, with 7 bases lining up with TRBD1. The CDR3 spans 15 residues. Germline V lookup: CDR1 MNHNS, CDR2 SASEGT. V gave up 3 bases and J gave up 6 bases; unmatched junction bases: 7. CDR3 bases: TGTGCCAGCAGTGACGGAGGGGGCTCCTATGAAAAACTGTTTTTT. This translates into CASSDGGGSYEKLFF.